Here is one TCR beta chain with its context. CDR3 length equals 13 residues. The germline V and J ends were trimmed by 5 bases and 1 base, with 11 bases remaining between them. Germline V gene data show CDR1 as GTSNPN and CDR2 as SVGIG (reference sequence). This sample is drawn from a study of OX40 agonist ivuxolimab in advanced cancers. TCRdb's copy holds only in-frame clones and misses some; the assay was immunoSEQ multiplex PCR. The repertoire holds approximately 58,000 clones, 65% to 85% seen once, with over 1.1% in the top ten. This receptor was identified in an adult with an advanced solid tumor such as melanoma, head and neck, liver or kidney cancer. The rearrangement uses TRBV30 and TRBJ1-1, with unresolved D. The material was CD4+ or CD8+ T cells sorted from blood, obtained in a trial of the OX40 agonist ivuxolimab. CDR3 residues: CAWEPLRNTEAFF. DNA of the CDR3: TGTGCCTGGGAGCCCCTGAGGAACACTGAAGCTTTCTTT.